This T cell receptor (beta chain) was retrieved from a study of cytomegalovirus exposure and HLA in healthy donors (dated 2017 in TCRdb). With respect to the entire study: According to an earlier analysis of around 600 of the donors, about 179 million T cells yielded roughly 110 million unique TCR beta sequences and more than 250 Gb of sequence data. Because of strong linkage in the cohort, roughly five DR-DQ haplotypes were treated as single units for association and clustering. The T cell repertoires of 666 subjects were profiled by immunosequencing and related to cytomegalovirus serostatus. An early release covering just under 650 HLA-typed donors comprised 250 to 350 gigabases of sequencing data and 85 million to 100 million unique TCR sequences. Besides the first cohort of roughly 660 subjects, a separate validation cohort made up of around 120 different subjects was used. A later genetic analysis used genome-wide SNP genotypes for about 65% of the 666 donors, treating that subset as a discovery cohort. A later analysis re-analyzed previously published TCR beta repertoires from about 600 donors and added high-resolution HLA genotyping to study TCR occurrence patterns. Typing coverage varied by locus: roughly 629-630 donors for A, B, C, DRB1 and DQB1; roughly 520 for DQA1; over 600 for DPA1; around 450 for DPB1. The study aimed to test whether signatures of past pathogen exposure could be identified by cataloging public T cell receptors. The genetic ancestry cluster associated with self-reported Caucasian donors included around 76% of the roughly 410 genotyped donors. Rather than using new phenotypic data, the later analysis identified candidate immune exposures from TCR beta sequences and from how often those sequences occurred across donors. High-throughput TCR immunosequencing, statistical association of individual TCRs with disease status, and machine learning were combined to predict cytomegalovirus infection status. Among under 450 genotyped donors of the cohort, an average of approximately 250,000 unique TCR beta nucleotide sequences were sequenced per donor, roughly 18% of them non-productive. An earlier analysis of roughly 580 of the donors used high-throughput TCR beta sequencing to judge whether each TCR beta V gene segment behaved as functional or pseudogenic. All discovery cohort repertoires had been generated using a single sequencing platform. HLA typing covered class I and class II loci at four-digit resolution. Donor age, sex, ethnicity and CMV serostatus were collected together with the repertoire data. What the research found in general, with its limitations: Correlated functional status among segregating V segments might be attributable to linkage disequilibrium, but an unknown experimental factor could not be ruled out. In vitro tests confirmed that a few of the cytomegalovirus-associated TCR beta chains recognize cytomegalovirus antigens. In a later analysis, TCR association rates were found to vary across HLA loci, with the most associated TCRs seen for DRB1 alleles and the fewest for HLA-C alleles. In an earlier analysis of about 550 of the donors, most TCR beta V segments were observed in productive rearrangements about 87% or about 30% of the time, broadly matching IMGT annotations. Immune exposure information for the cohort was limited to CMV serostatus. In this cohort, only TCR beta chains were sequenced, and detectable features were limited by the absence of alpha or paired-chain data. Because some donors lacked HLA typing at each locus, the association tests relied only on the typed subset. According to the authors, the approach could potentially be generalized to other disease states and immunological phenotypes. The classifier was reported to diagnose cytomegalovirus status with high specificity and sensitivity in both the original and validation cohorts. A cluster of highly shared sequence variants was judged likely to represent a technical artifact of the sequencing pipeline. In a later analysis, HLA-associated TCR beta chains were found to be more clonally expanded and to have lower generation probabilities than equally common non-associated chains. Because counts were too low, seventeen rarely observed V segments, including chromosome 9 orphons, were excluded from the earlier analysis of about 500 of the donors. Some IMGT-functional V segments, including TRBV6-2 and TRBV6-3, could not be told apart with the 87-base-pair reads, so those segments were excluded. Strong co-occurrence of HLA alleles, especially DR and DQ, made assigning TCR associations to individual alleles difficult. According to a later analysis, most CMV-associated TCR beta chains appeared to be HLA-restricted, and the HLA associations seemed to be driven largely by CMV exposure. A later genetic analysis reported fewer N-insertions in productive TCRs among donors in an Asian-associated ancestry cluster than the roughly 700-donor mean. A further reported finding was that TCR beta sequences accurately predicted the HLA-A and HLA-B alleles for most subjects in the first cohort. A later genetic analysis associated a missense DCLRE1C variant with V-gene and J-gene trimming of TCR beta chains, and an independent cohort replicated the association. A total of about 180 TCR beta chains were listed by the study as associated with cytomegalovirus. In a later analysis, several top co-occurrence clusters were reported to appear linked to parvovirus B19, influenza, CMV and Epstein-Barr virus. While some public TCRs were present in many individuals, most TCR sequences turned up only very rarely across donors. Sequencing depth was assumed to be roughly uniform across donors in the presence/absence analyses, though that assumption may not hold. In a later analysis, 16,951 TCR beta sequences were associated with specific HLA alleles at a false discovery rate of 0.05.

Receptor libraries were prepared by the immunoSEQ multiplex PCR assay. The multiplex PCR relied on a mix of 60 forward primers for TCR Vbeta segments and 13 reverse primers for TCR Jbeta segments. Amplification of the CDR3 region of rearranged TCR beta genes was performed with a multiplex PCR assay on genomic DNA. The Illumina HiSeq System was used to sequence the amplified TCR beta libraries as 87-base-pair reads. The authors' analysis ran thus. A later analysis counted tens of millions of unique TCR beta chains across the approximately 700 repertoires, and approximately 11 million of these chains were shared by at least two donors. Raw reads were error-corrected and collapsed into unique sequences by a nearest-neighbor algorithm in which closely related sequences were merged to remove PCR and sequencing errors. V, D and J gene segments were assigned by aligning CDR3 sequences to IMGT reference sequences. For a sequence to be retained, at least a six-nucleotide match to both a V gene segment and a J gene segment was required. A rearrangement counted as productive if the CDR3 had no stop codons and remained in frame with V and J, and every other rearrangement counted as non-productive. Following IMGT convention, CDR3 was defined as the stretch from the second conserved V-encoded cysteine up to the conserved J-encoded phenylalanine. The earlier analysis of about 570 of the donors excluded any sequence lacking an unambiguous match to a single V gene segment. An earlier analysis of under 750 of the donors called V segments functional above 56.7% productive rearrangements and segregating when the between-donor standard deviation exceeded 5%. To diagnose cytomegalovirus status from the catalog of TCR beta chain sequences, a statistical classification framework was built. A later analysis assigned V and J genes by comparing TCR nucleotide sequences with IMGT/GENE-DB human TR gene sequences. Using the TCRdist pipeline, a later analysis assigned CDR3 sequences along with most-parsimonious VDJ recombination scenarios. In a later analysis, each TCR beta chain was defined by its CDR3 amino acid sequence together with its V-gene family, and reads without a unique V-gene family were excluded. To address suspected cross-contamination and a sequencing artifact, a later analysis removed several hundred highly shared, low-generation-probability nucleotide sequences. In a later analysis, a clonal expansion index was calculated for each public chain from normalized within-repertoire ranks of inferred template counts. In a later analysis, generation probabilities were computed using a VDJ recombination model fitted to out-of-frame rearrangements, and the results were checked against IGoR. A later analysis scored TCR-TCR, TCR-HLA and TCR-CMV co-occurrence with hypergeometric tests, applying a repertoire-size bias correction to TCR pairs. In a later analysis, false discovery rates were estimated by permuting HLA or CMV assignments 20 times. A later analysis grouped co-occurring TCRs with DBSCAN, adding TCRdist sequence similarity when clustering within HLA-allele-positive subsets. Repertoires with fewer than 30,000 or more than 120,000 public chains were left out of co-occurrence clustering, as were four to six repertoires with anomalous nucleotide sharing. TCRdb retrieved this table from immuneACCESS and kept in-frame rearrangements only. Not all clones are present; in checked studies, unresolved V genes account for under half, and no reason is known for the remainder. V, J and clone size were drawn from that table, and D and trimming were deduced from the DNA. The sample table records around 200,000 clones; approximately 80% of these occur just once. Roughly a sixth of the sample is held by the ten biggest clonotypes.

To note about this clone: Its antigen target is currently unknown. No clone much larger than this one lies a single base away; base qualities are absent.

Spanning cysteine to phenylalanine, the CDR3 consists of 16 amino acids. Only the CDR3 region is kept as DNA, spanning 48 bases read in frame from base 1. The trim is 3 bases for V and 5 bases for J, with a gap of 19 bases between the germline ends. Looking up the germline V gene yields CDR1 SGHAT and CDR2 FQNNGV. The cohort comprised fewer than 750 healthy bone marrow donors. At the time of sampling, every cohort member was nominally healthy, though immune exposures that went unrecorded were likely present. The donor tested CMV seronegative, placing the donor among the 350 to 400 seronegative members of the cohort. A peripheral blood sample was provided by each donor, and peripheral blood mononuclear cells were used for TCR beta sequencing. The Qiagen DNeasy Blood Extraction Kit was used to extract genomic DNA from the blood cell samples.

In this chain, TRBV11-2 is recombined with TRBJ2-5; TRBD1 is a possible D gene, resting on 6 matching bases. Source material: PBMCs. This TCR was recovered from a man aged 40-50 years in good health and CMV-seronegative. The CDR3 amino acid sequence is: CASSLIGQTFRETQYF. The DNA reads as follows: TGTGCCAGCAGCTTGATCGGACAGACCTTTAGGGAGACCCAGTACTTC.